This is a list of T cell receptor beta chains from one sample in a study of siplizumab effects on memory and regulatory T cells. Libraries were prepared by immunoSEQ multiplex PCR; TCRdb keeps only in-frame clonotypes and omits some of them. The profile covers roughly 50,000 clones, with more than 75% appearing a single time and about 0.35% taken by the ten largest. Input material: naive CD8+ T cells sorted from blood. All receptors derive from a human donor in good health. The CDR3 runs from the conserved cysteine through the conserved F or W. The order of the fields is clone size, D gene, V gene, J gene, CDR3 DNA, CDR3 protein. The D gene is left open where the match is weak. Size is stated for part of the rows, as once, few or many counts, or as a class when the clone is expanded.

>.|.|TRBV19|TRBJ2-7
TGTGCCAGTAGTTTCCTTCCGGGACAACTCGACGAGCAGTACTTC
CASSFLPGQLDEQYF
>.|.|TRBV19|TRBJ1-1
TGTGCCAGTGGGGATTTTGAAGCTTTCTTT
CASGDFEAFF
>.|TRBD1|TRBV11-2|TRBJ2-7
TGTGCCAGCAGCCCGGGGACAGGGGATTTGGACGAGCAGTACTTC
CASSPGTGDLDEQYF
>.|.|TRBV15|TRBJ2-3
TGTGCCACCAGCAAAGAAGCGGCCTCCATCTATGGCACAGATACGCAGTATTTT
CATSKEAASIYGTDTQYF
>.|.|TRBV5-4|TRBJ2-2
TGTGCCAGCAGCCCTGCGTTTGGGGAGCTGTTTTTT
CASSPAFGELFF
>.|TRBD1|TRBV27|TRBJ1-4
TGTGCCAGCAGTTTCGCCTACAGGGGGCTTGGAAAACTGTTTTTT
CASSFAYRGLGKLFF
>few|.|TRBV2|TRBJ2-7
TGTGCCAGCGGGTTCTACACCTACGAGCAGTACTTC
CASGFYTYEQYF
>.|.|TRBV21-1|TRBJ2-1
TGTGCCAGCAGCATTCGAGGGGATGAGCAGTTCTTC
CASSIRGDEQFF
>.|.|TRBV11-1|TRBJ2-1
TGTGCCAGCAGCCGAAACGTTGATGAGCAGTTCTTC
CASSRNVDEQFF
>.|.|TRBV6-5|TRBJ2-7
TGTGCCAGCAGTTTCACACCGAGCTCCTACGAGCAGTACTTC
CASSFTPSSYEQYF
>.|.|TRBV7-6|TRBJ2-2
TGTGCCAGCAGCTTAGATGTGGGCACCGGGGAGCTGTTTTTT
CASSLDVGTGELFF
>.|.|TRBV6-1|TRBJ2-7
TGTGCCAGCAGTGAACTTCAAGGAGGGTCCGAGCAGTACTTC
CASSELQGGSEQYF
>.|.|TRBV11-2|TRBJ2-2
TGTGCCAGCAGCTTAGTCGGGGGATCGAACACCGGGGAGCTGTTTTTT
CASSLVGGSNTGELFF
>.|TRBD2|TRBV19|TRBJ2-5
TGTGCCAGTAGTATCGGACTAGCGGACCAGTACTTC
CASSIGLADQYF
>once|TRBD2|TRBV7-2|TRBJ2-3
TGTGCCAGCAGATCTTTAGCGGGGGGTTTCCCAGATACGCAGTATTTT
CASRSLAGGFPDTQYF
>.|TRBD2|TRBV5-1|TRBJ2-5
TGCGCCAGCAGATCGGGACTAGCGGGAGGGTACCAAGAGACCCAGTACTTC
CASRSGLAGGYQETQYF
>.|.|TRBV19|TRBJ2-7
TGTGCCAGTAGTCCCGGCCACCTTTTAGAGCAGTACTTC
CASSPGHLLEQYF
>.|.|TRBV5-5|TRBJ1-1
TGTGCCAGCAGGTTGGACAGTACAAATAATGAAGCTTTCTTT
CASRLDSTNNEAFF
>.|TRBD2|TRBV25-1|TRBJ2-1
TGTGCCAGCAGTGACCCCTGGACTAGCGGGAGTCCGTCGGAACGGTTCTTC
CASSDPWTSGSPSERFF
>once|TRBD2|TRBV27|TRBJ2-1
TGTGCCAGCAGTTTAATACTAGCGGGGGGCGGGAATGAGCAGTTCTTC
CASSLILAGGGNEQFF
>.|.|TRBV7-9|TRBJ2-6
TGTGCCAGCAGCTCGAACAGGGTATTATTGGCCAACGTCCTGACTTTC
CASSSNRVLLANVLTF
>.|TRBD1|TRBV6-5|TRBJ1-1
TGTGCCAGCAGTTTCCACAGGGGGACTGAAGCTTTCTTT
CASSFHRGTEAFF
>.|.|TRBV5-6|TRBJ1-2
TGTGCCAGCAGCTCTGGCGGGTGGAACTATGGCTACACCTTC
CASSSGGWNYGYTF
>few|.|TRBV5-6|TRBJ1-2
TGTGCCAGCAGCTTGGGGGGATATACAAACTATGGCTACACCTTC
CASSLGGYTNYGYTF
>.|.|TRBV6-5|TRBJ2-3
TGTGCCAGCAGTTACTCAGACACAGATACGCAGTATTTT
CASSYSDTDTQYF
>.|.|TRBV27|TRBJ2-5
TGTGCCAGCAGTACAGGGGAGACCCAGTACTTC
CASSTGETQYF
>.|TRBD1|TRBV19|TRBJ2-2
TGTGCCAGTACCCGGACAGGGTGGGCCGGGGAGCTGTTTTTT
CASTRTGWAGELFF
>.|TRBD2|TRBV29-1|TRBJ2-1
TGCAGCGTAGTAGATCTAGCGGGGGGGCTCGGTGAGCAGTTCTTC
CSVVDLAGGLGEQFF
>.|.|TRBV6-5|TRBJ1-1
TGTGCCAGCAGTTACTCTAATTTGGACCTGAACACTGAAGCTTTCTTT
CASSYSNLDLNTEAFF
>.|TRBD2|TRBV9|TRBJ2-3
TGTGCCAGCAGCGCGAGCGGGACTAGCACAGATACGCAGTATTTT
CASSASGTSTDTQYF
>.|TRBD1|TRBV27|TRBJ2-1
TGTGCCAGCAGTTTAATCGCGGGACAGGGATACAATGAGCAGTTCTTC
CASSLIAGQGYNEQFF
>.|.|TRBV1|TRBJ2-4
TGCACCAGCAGCCAAGATGGCCCCAGGGGGGCCAAAAACATTCAGTACTTC
CTSSQDGPRGAKNIQYF
>.|.|TRBV5-1|TRBJ2-7
TGCGCCAGCAGCCGAATGACGGACGGATCTCCTTACCTATACGAGCAGTACTTC
CASSRMTDGSPYLYEQYF
>.|TRBD1|TRBV4-2|TRBJ1-1
TGTGCCAGCAGCCCACCCATGAGGACAGGGAGCACTGAAGCTTTCTTT
CASSPPMRTGSTEAFF
>.|TRBD2|TRBV18|TRBJ2-1
TGTGCCAGCTCCACAGCACGGACTAGCGGGAGTAATGAGCAGTTCTTC
CASSTARTSGSNEQFF
>.|.|TRBV6-6|TRBJ1-2
TGTGCCAGCAGTTACGGGGGGACCGGTGGCTACACCTTC
CASSYGGTGGYTF
>.|TRBD1|TRBV27|TRBJ2-3
TGTGCCAGCAGTTCGTTGACAGGGGATTTCACAGATACGCAGTATTTT
CASSSLTGDFTDTQYF
>.|TRBD1|TRBV7-9|TRBJ2-1
TGTGCCAGCAGCTTGGGGACAGGCGTTGGGAATGAGCAGTTCTTC
CASSLGTGVGNEQFF
>.|.|TRBV18|TRBJ2-3
TGTGCCAGCTCACCAAAGACAGTTTCTCTCACAGATACGCAGTATTTT
CASSPKTVSLTDTQYF
>.|.|TRBV6-1|TRBJ2-1
TGTGCCAGCGGCCCAGGACCCCCGTTGAATGAGCAGTTCTTC
CASGPGPPLNEQFF
>few|.|TRBV7-3|TRBJ1-1
TGTGCCAGCAGCCTTGGGTACAGCACTGAAGCTTTCTTT
CASSLGYSTEAFF
>.|.|TRBV27|TRBJ2-7
TGTGCCAGCAGTCCTAGGACAGAGCCCTACGAGCAGTACTTC
CASSPRTEPYEQYF
>.|TRBD2|TRBV11-3|TRBJ2-2
TGTGCCAGCAGCGCGGGACTAGCGGGGGGGAACACCGGGGAGCTGTTTTTT
CASSAGLAGGNTGELFF
>.|.|TRBV4-1|TRBJ2-4
TGCGCCAGCAGCCCCGGCGGAGGGGTATACGACATTCAGTACTTC
CASSPGGGVYDIQYF
>few|.|TRBV4-1|TRBJ1-5
TGCGCCAGCAGCCAAGATGGTACAGCCTATAGCAATCAGCCCCAGCATTTT
CASSQDGTAYSNQPQHF
>once|.|TRBV6-4|TRBJ2-1
TGTGCCAGCAGTCGGGGTGGGACCTACAATGAGCAGTTCTTC
CASSRGGTYNEQFF